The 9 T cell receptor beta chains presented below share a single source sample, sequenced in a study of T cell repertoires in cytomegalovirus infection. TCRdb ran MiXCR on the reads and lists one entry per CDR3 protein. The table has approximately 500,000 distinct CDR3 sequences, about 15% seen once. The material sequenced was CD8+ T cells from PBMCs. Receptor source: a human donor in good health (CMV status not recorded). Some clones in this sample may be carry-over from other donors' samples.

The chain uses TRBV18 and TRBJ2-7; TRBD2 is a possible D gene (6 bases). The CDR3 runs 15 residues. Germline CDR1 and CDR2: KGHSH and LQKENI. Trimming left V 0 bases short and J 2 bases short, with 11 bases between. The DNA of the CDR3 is TGTGCCAGCTCACCACCGGGACTCCCGACCTACGAGCAGTACTTC. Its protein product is CASSPPGLPTYEQYF.

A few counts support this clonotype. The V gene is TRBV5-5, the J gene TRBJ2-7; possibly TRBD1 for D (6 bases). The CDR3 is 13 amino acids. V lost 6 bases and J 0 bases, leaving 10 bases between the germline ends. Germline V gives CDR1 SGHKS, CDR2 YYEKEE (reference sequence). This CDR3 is CASTVRGSYEQYF. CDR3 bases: TGTGCCAGCACTGTCAGGGGCTCCTACGAGCAGTACTTC.

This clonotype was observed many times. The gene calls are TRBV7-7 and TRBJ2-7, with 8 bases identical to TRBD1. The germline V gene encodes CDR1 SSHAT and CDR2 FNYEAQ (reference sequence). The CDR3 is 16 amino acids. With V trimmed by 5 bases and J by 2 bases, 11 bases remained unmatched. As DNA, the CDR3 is TGTGCCAGCAGCATACTCCAGGACAGGGTCCCCTACGAGCAGTACTTC. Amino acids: CASSILQDRVPYEQYF. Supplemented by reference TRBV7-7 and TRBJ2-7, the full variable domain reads GAGVSQSPRYKVTKRGQDVTLRCDPISSHATLYWYQQALGQGPEFLTYFNYEAQPDKSGLPSDRFSAERPEGSISTLTIQRTEQRDSAMYRCASSILQDRVPYEQYFGPGTRLTVT.

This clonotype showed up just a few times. In nucleotides, the CDR3 is TGCGCCAGCAGCTTGACAACAGGGGGTTTTGCTGAAGCTTTCTTT. Translated, it gives CASSLTTGGFAEAFF. The chain recombines TRBV5-1 with TRBJ1-1; TRBD1 agrees at 8 bases. J gave up 6 bases and V 1 base, and 8 bases lay outside the gene matches. Germline assignment: CDR1 SGHRS and CDR2 YFSETQ. The CDR3 is 15 amino acids.

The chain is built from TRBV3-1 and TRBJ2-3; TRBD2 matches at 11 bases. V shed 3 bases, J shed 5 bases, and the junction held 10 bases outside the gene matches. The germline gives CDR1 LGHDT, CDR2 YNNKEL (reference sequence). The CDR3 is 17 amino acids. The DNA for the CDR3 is TGTGCCAGCAGCCAGAGACTAGCGGGGTCCTTGGAAGATACGCAGTATTTT. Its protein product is CASSQRLAGSLEDTQYF.

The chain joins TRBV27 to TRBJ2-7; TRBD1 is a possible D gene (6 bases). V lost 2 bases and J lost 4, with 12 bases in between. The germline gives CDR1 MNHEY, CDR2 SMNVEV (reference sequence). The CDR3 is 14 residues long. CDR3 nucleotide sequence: TGTGCCAGCAGTTTACTAGGGACAAATTACGAGCAGTACTTC. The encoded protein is CASSLLGTNYEQYF.

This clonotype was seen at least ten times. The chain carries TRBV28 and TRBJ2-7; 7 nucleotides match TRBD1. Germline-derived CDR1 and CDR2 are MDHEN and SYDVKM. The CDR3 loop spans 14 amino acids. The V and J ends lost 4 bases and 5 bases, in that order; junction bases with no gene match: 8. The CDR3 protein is CASSWRNRGHEQYF. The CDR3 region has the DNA TGTGCCAGCAGTTGGAGGAACAGGGGTCACGAGCAGTACTTC.

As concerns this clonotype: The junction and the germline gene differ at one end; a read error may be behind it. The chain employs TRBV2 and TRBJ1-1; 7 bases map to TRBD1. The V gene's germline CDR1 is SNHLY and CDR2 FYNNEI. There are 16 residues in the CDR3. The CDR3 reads CARSGGGEELFTEAFF. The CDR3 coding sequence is TGTGCCAGAAGTGGAGGGGGCGAAGAGCTATTCACTGAAGCTTTCTTT.

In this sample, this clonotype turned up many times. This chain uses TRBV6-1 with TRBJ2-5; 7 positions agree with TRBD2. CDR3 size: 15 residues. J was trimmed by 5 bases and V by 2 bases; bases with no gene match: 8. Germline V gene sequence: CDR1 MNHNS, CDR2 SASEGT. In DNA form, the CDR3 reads TGTGCCAGCAGTGAAAGCGGGGTAGTCTGGGAGACCCAGTACTTC. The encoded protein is CASSESGVVWETQYF.